Given below is one T cell receptor (beta chain) in context. Trimming stripped 4 bases from V and 0 bases from J, with 11 bases between. The CDR3 totals 15 residues. Germline-derived CDR1 and CDR2 are MDHEN and SYDVKM. Authors' methods: How many nucleated cells were present was estimated from reference gene primer amplification. Some clones are missing from TCRdb's copy, which holds only in-frame ones; the method was immunoSEQ multiplex PCR. V and J calls and clone size are copied from that table; D and trimming were computed from the DNA. The data hold under 70,000 clones, with roughly 75% observed a single time. These data belong to a study of blood T cell repertoires in COVID-19. About the study: The United States, Italy and Spain were the sources of the acute and convalescent COVID-19 samples. PBMCs, B-cell-depleted T cells, or T cells were the source of the cDNA or gDNA that made up the material.

V usage is TRBV28 and J usage is TRBJ2-3; no clear D gene. Sample: peripheral blood. The TCR comes from a human donor in a cohort sampled during active COVID-19. CDR3 sequence: CASSSLWASTDTQYF. The DNA for the CDR3 is TGTGCCAGCAGTTCCTTGTGGGCTAGCACAGATACGCAGTATTTT. Full variable domain (outside the CDR3, taken from reference TRBV28 and TRBJ2-3): DVKVTQSSRYLVKRTGEKVFLECVQDMDHENMFWYRQDPGLGLRLIYFSYDVKMKEKGDIPEGYSVSREKKERFSLILESASTNQTSMYLCASSSLWASTDTQYFGPGTRLTVL.